The clone carrying this TCR beta chain has at least ten counts. Its target is unknown. Each TCR beta library was made by quantitative 5'-RACE that incorporated molecular barcodes. TCRdb used MiXCR to reprocess the 5' RACE reads, holding one entry per CDR3 protein. The profile shows around 220,000 distinct CDR3 sequences, more than 9% of them singletons. This record comes from a study of CD8 T cells in ankylosing spondylitis. Study outcomes and limitations: Earlier work had already found some motif variants in reactive arthritis synovial fluid and blood. As reported, disease-linked clones showed significant enrichment in matched ankylosing spondylitis synovial fluid. What seemed typical of ankylosing spondylitis blood was a TCR beta motif built from several highly homologous variants.

Germline CDR1 reads SGHTA; CDR2 reads FQGNSA. V was trimmed by 1 base and J by 0 bases, leaving 3 bases between them. There are 14 residues in the CDR3. The source is a male donor with ankylosing spondylitis or in good health (not recorded which). Sequencing input: blood, either unsorted or a sorted T cell fraction (not recorded which). The gene calls are TRBV7-2 and TRBJ2-2, with D unclear. CDR3 in DNA: TGTGCCAGCAGCTTAGTACCGAACACCGGGGAGCTGTTTTTT. Its translation: CASSLVPNTGELFF.